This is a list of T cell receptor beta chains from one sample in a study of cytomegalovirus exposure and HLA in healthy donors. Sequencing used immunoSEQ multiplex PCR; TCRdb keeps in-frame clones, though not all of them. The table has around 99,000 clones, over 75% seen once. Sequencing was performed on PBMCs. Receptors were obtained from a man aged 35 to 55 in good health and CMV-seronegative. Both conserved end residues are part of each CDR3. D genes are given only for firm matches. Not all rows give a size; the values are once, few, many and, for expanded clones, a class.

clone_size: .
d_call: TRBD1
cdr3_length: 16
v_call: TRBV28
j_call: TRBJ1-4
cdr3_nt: TGTGCCAGCAGTTCTTCTCCGGGACAGGCTAATGAAAAACTGTTTTTT
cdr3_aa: CASSSSPGQANEKLFF

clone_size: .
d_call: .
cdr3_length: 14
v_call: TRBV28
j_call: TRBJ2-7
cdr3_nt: TGTGCCAGCAGTCCTCGGGACACCACCTACGAGCAGTACTTC
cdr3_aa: CASSPRDTTYEQYF

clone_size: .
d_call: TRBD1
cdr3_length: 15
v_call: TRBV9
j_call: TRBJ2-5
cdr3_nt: TGTGCCAGCAGCGACGGGACAGCTTTTCAAGAGACCCAGTACTTC
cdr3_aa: CASSDGTAFQETQYF

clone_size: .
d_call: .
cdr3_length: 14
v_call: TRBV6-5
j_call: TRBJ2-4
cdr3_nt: TGTGCCAGCAGTTACTCCGACAGTAGAAACATTCAGTACTTC
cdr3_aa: CASSYSDSRNIQYF

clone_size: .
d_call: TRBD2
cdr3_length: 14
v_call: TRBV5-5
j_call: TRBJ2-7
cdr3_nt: TGTGCCAGCAGCACGACTAGCGGACCGACAACGTGGAACTTC
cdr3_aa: CASSTTSGPTTWNF

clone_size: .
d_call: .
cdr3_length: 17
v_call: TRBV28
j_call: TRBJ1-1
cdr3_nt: TGTGCCAGCAGTTTAGGCCCGTACCCCGGACGGGGCACTGAAGCTTTCTTT
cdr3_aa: CASSLGPYPGRGTEAFF

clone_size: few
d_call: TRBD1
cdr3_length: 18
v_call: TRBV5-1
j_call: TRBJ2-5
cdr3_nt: TGCGCCAGCAGCGTGGGACAGGGGGCACGGAGCCACCAAGAGACCCAGTACTTC
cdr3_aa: CASSVGQGARSHQETQYF

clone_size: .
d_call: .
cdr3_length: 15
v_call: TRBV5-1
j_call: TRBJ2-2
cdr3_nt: TGCGCCAGCAGCTTGGGACTAGTGTCTGCCGGGGAGCTGTTTTTT
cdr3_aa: CASSLGLVSAGELFF

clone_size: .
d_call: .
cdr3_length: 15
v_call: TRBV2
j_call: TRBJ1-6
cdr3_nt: TGTGCCAGCAGTGAAAGGCGCAGCGGAAGTTCACCCCTCCACTTT
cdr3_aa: CASSERRSGSSPLHF

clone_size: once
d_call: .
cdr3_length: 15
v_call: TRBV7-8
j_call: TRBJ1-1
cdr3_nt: TGTGCCAGCAGCTTAGTGGCTCGTAGGAGAACTGAAGCTTTCTTT
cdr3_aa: CASSLVARRRTEAFF

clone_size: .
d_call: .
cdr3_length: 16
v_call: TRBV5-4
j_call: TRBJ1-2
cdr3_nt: TGTGCCAGCAGCTCCCCCGCAGGGGCCTATGACTATGGCTACACCTTC
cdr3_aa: CASSSPAGAYDYGYTF

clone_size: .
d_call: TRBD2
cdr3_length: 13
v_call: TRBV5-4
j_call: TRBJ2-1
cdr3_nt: TGTGCCAGCAGCTTGGGAGCGGGGAATGAGCAGTTCTTC
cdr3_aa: CASSLGAGNEQFF

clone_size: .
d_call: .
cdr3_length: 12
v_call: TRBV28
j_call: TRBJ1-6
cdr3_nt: TGTGCCAGCAGTCAGACAGTCGAGACACTCCACTTT
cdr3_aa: CASSQTVETLHF

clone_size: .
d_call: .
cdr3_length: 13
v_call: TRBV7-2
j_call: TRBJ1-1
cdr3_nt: TGTGCCAGCAGCTTAGTCCAGGGCATTGAAGCTTTCTTT
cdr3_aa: CASSLVQGIEAFF

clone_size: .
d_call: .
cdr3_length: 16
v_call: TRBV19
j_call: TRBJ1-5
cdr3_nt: TGTGCCAGTAGTGGGGGACGACAGGTTAGCAATCAGCCCCAGCATTTT
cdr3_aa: CASSGGRQVSNQPQHF

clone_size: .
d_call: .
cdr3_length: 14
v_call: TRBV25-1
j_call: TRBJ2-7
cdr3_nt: TGTGCCAGCAGTGAATCGACAGGAAACTACGAGCAGTACTTC
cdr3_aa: CASSESTGNYEQYF

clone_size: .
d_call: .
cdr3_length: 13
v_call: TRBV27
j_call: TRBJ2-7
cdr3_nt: TGTGCCAGACCGACAAATAGCTCCTACGAGCAGTACTTC
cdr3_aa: CARPTNSSYEQYF

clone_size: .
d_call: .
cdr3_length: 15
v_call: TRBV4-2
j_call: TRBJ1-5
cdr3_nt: TGTGCCAGCAGCCAAGATCCCAGGGGAGGGCAGCCCCAGCATTTT
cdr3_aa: CASSQDPRGGQPQHF

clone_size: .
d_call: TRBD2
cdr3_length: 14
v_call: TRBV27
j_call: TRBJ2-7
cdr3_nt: TGTGCCAGCAGTTTATTAAGCGGGAGCTACGAGCAGTACTTC
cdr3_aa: CASSLLSGSYEQYF

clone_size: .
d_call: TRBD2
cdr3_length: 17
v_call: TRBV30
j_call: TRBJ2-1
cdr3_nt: TGTGCCTGGAGTAGGGGGAGACTAGCGGGAGGGACAGATGAGCAGTTCTTC
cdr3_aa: CAWSRGRLAGGTDEQFF